One and the same sample provided the 32 T cell receptor beta chains below, sequenced in a study of human T cells and chemical hapten exposure. TCRdb reprocessed the RACE reads with MiXCR, giving one entry per CDR3 protein. The repertoire includes tens of thousands of distinct CDR3 sequences, 8.5% to 10% of them detected once, and over 1.5% sits in the top ten. Time point here: patch test 2, 6 weeks after DPC sensitization. Documented treatment: therapeutic diphenylcyclopropenone sensitization with weekly scalp DPC. This specimen was whole blood, taken in connection with sensitization to the hapten diphenylcyclopropenone (DPC). The receptor source for this set is a woman aged 50 to 60 with alopecia areata. Some clones in this sample may be carry-over from other donors' samples.

This clonotype was detected a few times. The V call is TRBV27, the J call TRBJ2-3; D is uncertain. Between the trimmed V and J ends, which lost 1 base and 0 bases, there was a span of 8 bases. The length of the CDR3 is 15 residues. The germline CDR1 and CDR2 sequences are MNHEY and SMNVEV (reference sequence). The DNA of the CDR3 is TGTGCCAGCAGTTTATTTGGTCGAAGCACAGATACGCAGTATTTT. As protein: CASSLFGRSTDTQYF.

This clonotype showed up just a few times. The chain employs TRBV4-3 and TRBJ2-4, with 8 bases aligning to TRBD1. Germline CDR1 is LGHNA and CDR2 is YSLEER. V shed 0 bases, J shed 8 bases, and the junction held 3 bases outside the gene matches. The CDR3 is made up of 14 amino acids. In nucleotides, the CDR3 is TGCGCCAGCAGCCAAGATCAGGGGGCAGACATTCAGTACTTC. Translating it yields CASSQDQGADIQYF.

This clonotype was observed many times. The rearrangement uses TRBV12-3 or TRBV12-4 and TRBJ1-2, with 9 bases aligning to TRBD1. The CDR3 covers 12 residues. Germline trimming cut 5 bases from V and 9 bases from J; bases unmatched to any gene: 4. The CDR3 loop reads CASSQGTGSYTF. In DNA form, the CDR3 reads TGTGCCAGCAGTCAAGGGACAGGGAGCTACACCTTC.

The gene calls are TRBV28 and TRBJ1-5; D remains ambiguous. Trimming took off 2 bases at V and 7 bases at J, with 6 bases between the two ends. CDR3 size: 12 residues. CDR1 and CDR2 from the germline V gene are MDHEN and SYDVKM. CDR3 region: CASSLGWQPQHF. For the CDR3, the DNA is TGTGCCAGCAGTTTAGGGTGGCAGCCCCAGCATTTT.

This clonotype was seen repeatedly, ten times or more. An end of the junction does not agree with germline; a read error may underlie this. The chain combines TRBV7-7 with TRBJ2-1; D might be TRBD2 (5 bases). Germline loops: CDR1 SSHAT, CDR2 FNYEAQ (reference sequence). The CDR3 spans 13 residues. DNA for the CDR3: TGTGCTAGCAGCTCACTAGTAAACAATGAGCAGTTCTTC. As protein: CASSSLVNNEQFF.

This clonotype was found a few times. V is TRBV3-1 and J is TRBJ2-5; 8 nucleotides agree with TRBD2. CDR3 length equals 14 residues. The germline gives CDR1 LGHDT, CDR2 YNNKEL (reference sequence). J was trimmed by 1 base and V by 3 bases; bases with no gene match: 1. Here the CDR3 DNA reads TGTGCCAGCAGCCATAGCGGGGTCCAAGAGACCCAGTACTTC. Protein product: CASSHSGVQETQYF.

This clonotype was recorded a few times. The J gene is TRBJ2-1, the V gene TRBV29-1; 9 nucleotides line up with TRBD2. Germline values: CDR1 SQVTM, CDR2 ANQGSEA. The CDR3 has 15 residues. The CDR3 is CRATRDGGRATEQFF. The CDR3 DNA reads as TGCAGGGCTACCAGGGATGGCGGGAGGGCCACTGAGCAGTTCTTC.

In this sample, this clonotype turned up a few times. The V and J genes are TRBV28 and TRBJ1-1, with a tentative D call TRBD1 (6 bases). The CDR3 loop spans 14 amino acids. From germline, CDR1 is MDHEN and CDR2 SYDVKM. V lost 5 bases, J lost 1 base, and 11 bases lay in between. The DNA of the CDR3 is TGTGCCAGCAGTCTTATCAGGGGGAACACTGAAGCTTTCTTT. This sequence encodes CASSLIRGNTEAFF. Complete variable domain (other parts from reference TRBV28 and TRBJ1-1): DVKVTQSSRYLVKRTGEKVFLECVQDMDHENMFWYRQDPGLGLRLIYFSYDVKMKEKGDIPEGYSVSREKKERFSLILESASTNQTSMYLCASSLIRGNTEAFFGQGTRLTVV.

This clonotype was seen repeatedly, ten times or more. This chain connects TRBV3-1 to TRBJ1-2; D remains unclear. Germline V lookup: CDR1 LGHDT, CDR2 YNNKEL (reference sequence). Trimming shortened V by 1 base and J by 2 bases, and 11 bases separated the two germline ends. The CDR3 sequence is 15 residues long. CDR3 DNA sequence: TGTGCCAGCAGCCAAGGAGGTCGGCCAAACTATGGCTACACCTTC. Translated, it gives CASSQGGRPNYGYTF.

As DNA, the CDR3 is TGTGCCAGCAGTCGTGGGGTCGGGGGGAGCACAGATACGCAGTATTTT. Its protein is CASSRGVGGSTDTQYF. The chain joins TRBV6-6 to TRBJ2-3, with 7 bases aligning to TRBD2. Germline V CDR1 and CDR2: MNHNY, SVGAGI (reference sequence). Trimming cost V 5 bases and J 0 bases; bases outside gene matches: 8. The CDR3 contains 16 residues.

The chain joins TRBV2 to TRBJ1-2; weak D call: TRBD1 (6 bases). The length of the CDR3 is 13 residues. CDR1 and CDR2 (germline): SNHLY, FYNNEI. The V end lost 4 bases, the J end lost 4 bases, and 10 bases lay between the germline ends. DNA for the CDR3: TGTGCCAGCAGTGGACAGGCCGTCTATGGCTACACCTTC. Its protein is CASSGQAVYGYTF.

The gene calls are TRBV2 and TRBJ2-3; 9 bases line up with TRBD2. The trim removed 11 bases at V and 5 bases at J, leaving 11 bases unmatched. CDR3 size: 14 residues. Looked up from germline, CDR1 is SNHLY and CDR2 is FYNNEI. The CDR3 here is CALGQREVEDTQYF. The CDR3 DNA reads TGTGCCCTTGGGCAGCGGGAGGTCGAAGATACGCAGTATTTT.

This clonotype was observed at least ten times. V usage is TRBV12-3 or TRBV12-4 and J usage is TRBJ1-1; 8 nucleotides align to TRBD1. The CDR3 is 16 amino acids. Losses at the gene ends were 2 bases for V and 0 bases for J; bases not matched to a gene: 5. The CDR3 DNA is TGTGCCAGCAGTTTAACCACAGGGGGGATGAACACTGAAGCTTTCTTT. It specifies CASSLTTGGMNTEAFF.

This clonotype showed up just a few times. The gene calls are TRBV19 and TRBJ2-4; D is uncertain. V lost 3 bases, J lost 13 bases, and 13 bases lay in between. CDR3 length: 12 amino acids. In germline, CDR1 is LNHDA, CDR2 SQIVND (reference sequence). This chain's CDR3 is CASSILGFDQYF. Written as DNA, the CDR3 is TGTGCCAGTAGTATTCTGGGGTTTGACCAGTACTTC.

This chain joins TRBV18 and TRBJ2-7; 7 bases fit TRBD1. In germline, CDR1 is KGHSH, CDR2 LQKENI. The CDR3 spans 15 residues. V shed 3 bases, J shed 2 bases, and the junction held 7 bases outside the gene matches. CDR3: CASSPPTGTAYEQYF. CDR3 coding DNA: TGTGCCAGCTCACCCCCGACCGGGACAGCCTACGAGCAGTACTTC. The whole variable domain, filled in from reference TRBV18 and TRBJ2-7, reads NAGVMQNPRHLVRRRGQEARLRCSPMKGHSHVYWYRQLPEEGLKFMVYLQKENIIDESGMPKERFSAEFPKEGPSILRIQQVVRGDSAAYFCASSPPTGTAYEQYFGPGTRLTVT.

This clonotype occurred many times. V is TRBV6-1 and J is TRBJ2-7; tentative D call: TRBD2 (5 bases). This CDR3 is 16 amino acids long. The V end was cut by 6 bases, the J end by 6 bases, with 24 bases between. Germline V gene data show CDR1 as MNHNS and CDR2 as SASEGT. CDR3 loop: CASRKGGTLPPFEQYF. The CDR3 DNA reads as TGTGCCAGCAGGAAAGGAGGAACTCTTCCCCCCTTCGAGCAGTACTTC.

This clonotype was counted a few times. The J gene is TRBJ2-7, the V gene TRBV7-6; 8 bases line up with TRBD2. Losses at the gene ends were 2 bases for V and 2 bases for J; bases not matched to a gene: 5. CDR1 is SGHVS and CDR2 is FNYEAQ in the germline V gene. The CDR3 runs 15 residues. CDR3 protein: CASSLRGGGTYEQYF. The CDR3 nucleotides read TGTGCCAGCAGCTTACGAGGCGGGGGGACCTACGAGCAGTACTTC.

This clonotype has ten or more counts. The chain couples TRBV6-1 to TRBJ1-4; 7 bases align to TRBD1. V lost 6 bases and J lost 4; bases outside the gene matches: 11. Per the germline V gene, CDR1 is MNHNS and CDR2 is SASEGT. This CDR3 is 16 amino acids long. The CDR3 protein is CASRGSGTDDNEKLFF. The CDR3 coding sequence is TGTGCCAGCAGGGGATCCGGGACAGACGATAATGAAAAACTGTTTTTT.

This clonotype was counted between two and nine times. The chain recombines TRBV10-3 with TRBJ1-2, with D hard to call. The ends were cut back, 0 bases at V and 8 bases at J, with 7 bases in the middle. In germline, CDR1 is ENHRY, CDR2 SYGVKD. The CDR3 totals 12 residues. The DNA for the CDR3 is TGTGCCATCAGTGAGTCCTCCTACGGCTACACCTTC. Its protein product is CAISESSYGYTF.

The chain carries TRBV28 and TRBJ1-2; D is perhaps TRBD1 (5 bases). V was cut by 5 bases and J by 11 bases, with 15 bases left in between. From germline, CDR1 is MDHEN and CDR2 SYDVKM. This CDR3 is 12 amino acids long. CDR3 sequence reads: CASSKGYQTYTF. The DNA for the CDR3 is TGTGCCAGCAGTAAGGGGTACCAAACTTACACCTTC.

This clonotype occurred a few times. This sequence joins TRBV7-6 and TRBJ1-3; D is unresolved. Germline values: CDR1 SGHVS, CDR2 FNYEAQ. V was pared by 3 bases and J by 4 bases, with 4 bases between. The CDR3 contains 12 residues. CDR3 coding DNA: TGTGCCAGCAGCTTCCAGGGAAACACCATATATTTT. Its protein product is CASSFQGNTIYF.

The chain employs TRBV4-1 and TRBJ1-1; D is undetermined. V gave up 1 base and J gave up 0 bases, with 12 bases separating them. CDR3 length: 16 residues. Germline V gene sequence: CDR1 MGHRA, CDR2 YSYEKL. In nucleotides, the CDR3 is TGCGCCAGCAGCCAAGCGGTTTTGAACATGAACACTGAAGCTTTCTTT. Translation gives CASSQAVLNMNTEAFF.

This clonotype has ten or more counts. The rearrangement links TRBV6-6 to TRBJ1-5; 7 positions agree with TRBD1. CDR3 length equals 15 residues. Germline CDR1 MNHNY, CDR2 SVGAGI (reference sequence). The ends lost 6 bases at V and 4 bases at J; junction bases unmatched: 9. For the CDR3, the DNA is TGTGCCAGCAGCCAGGACAGGAACCCGAATCAGCCCCAGCATTTT. It is translated as CASSQDRNPNQPQHF.

The chain recombines TRBV3-1 with TRBJ2-1; D unresolved. The length of the CDR3 is 13 residues. Germline V gene data show CDR1 as LGHDT and CDR2 as YNNKEL (reference sequence). The V gene lost 0 bases and the J gene lost 12 bases, with 12 bases spanning the gap. The CDR3 region has the DNA TGTGCCAGCAGCCAAGATCGACTTAGCCGGCAGTTCTTC. Translated, it gives CASSQDRLSRQFF.

In this sample, this clonotype turned up many times. The chain employs TRBV20-1 and TRBJ2-5; maybe TRBD1 (6 bases). This CDR3 region has 14 residues. Deletions cut 2 bases from V and 1 base from J, with 11 bases between. The germline gives CDR1 DFQATT, CDR2 SNEGSKA (reference sequence). The CDR3 bases are TGCAGTGCTAGAACGGACAGCAGCCAAGAGACCCAGTACTTC. Protein product: CSARTDSSQETQYF.

This clonotype has just a few counts. The J gene is TRBJ2-3, the V gene TRBV28, with D perhaps matching TRBD1 or TRBD2 (6 bases each). The CDR3 contains 15 residues. Germline CDR1 reads MDHEN; CDR2 reads SYDVKM. Trimming pared 6 bases from V and 2 bases from J, leaving 15 bases between. The CDR3 DNA reads as TGTGCCAGCAGCCTTACGAGGGGGGACACAGATACGCAGTATTTT. It specifies CASSLTRGDTDTQYF.

This rearrangement joins TRBV15 to TRBJ2-3; D not resolved. This CDR3 spans 18 amino acids. V lost 1 base to trimming and J lost 0 bases, with 17 bases between them. Germline-derived CDR1 and CDR2 are LNHNV and YYDKDF (reference sequence). CDR3 sequence: CATSRVIGGSLSTDTQYF. As DNA, the CDR3 is TGTGCCACCAGCAGAGTTATCGGCGGCTCTCTTAGCACAGATACGCAGTATTTT.

This clonotype was counted only a few times. The genes are TRBV6-4 and TRBJ2-6; D assignment may be TRBD1 or TRBD2 (6 bases each). Germline V CDR1 and CDR2: MRHNA, SNTAGT. The V end lost 2 bases, the J end lost 4 bases, and 9 bases lay between the germline ends. The CDR3 has 15 residues. CDR3 sequence reads: CASSDGGPGANVLTF. The DNA for the CDR3 is TGTGCCAGCAGTGACGGGGGGCCAGGGGCCAACGTCCTGACTTTC.

With respect to this clonotype: A clone one base away is much larger, so this may be a read error. Here the CDR3 reads CASSLGQGCYEQYF. CDR3 DNA sequence: TGTGCCAGCAGCTTGGGACAGGGTTGCTACGAGCAGTACTTC. The gene calls are TRBV7-9 and TRBJ2-7; TRBD1 matches 9 bases. V lost 3 bases to trimming and J lost 3 bases; unmatched junction nucleotides: 3. This CDR3 spans 14 amino acids. The germline V gene has CDR1 SEHNR and CDR2 FQNEAQ (reference sequence).

This clonotype occurred a few times. The chain carries TRBV29-1 and TRBJ2-1, with D perhaps matching TRBD1 or TRBD2 (5 bases each). The V end lost 7 bases, the J end lost 0 bases, and 10 bases lay between the germline ends. Germline values: CDR1 SQVTM, CDR2 ANQGSEA. The CDR3 is 13 amino acids. This chain's CDR3 is CSAKGSSYNEQFF. CDR3 in DNA: TGCAGCGCGAAGGGGAGCTCCTACAATGAGCAGTTCTTC.

Concerning this clonotype: A read error may explain this, as a much larger clone is one base away. V usage is TRBV28 and J usage is TRBJ1-2, with D tentatively TRBD1 (5 bases). The CDR3 consists of 12 residues. The V end lost 7 bases, the J end lost 3 bases, and 9 bases lay between the germline ends. Germline V lookup: CDR1 MDHEN, CDR2 SYDVKM. For the CDR3, the DNA is TGTGCCAGCATAGGGGCTGACTATGGCTACACCTTC. Amino acids: CASIGADYGYTF.

This clonotype was found a few times. The chain uses TRBV15 and TRBJ2-7; 7 positions agree with TRBD1. After removal of 5 bases from V and 4 bases from J, the junction contained 8 bases not matched to a gene. Germline V gene data show CDR1 as LNHNV and CDR2 as YYDKDF (reference sequence). There are 14 residues in the CDR3. The chain's CDR3 is CATSVYRGYYEQYF. CDR3 DNA: TGTGCCACCAGCGTTTACAGGGGATATTACGAGCAGTACTTC.